A single sample gave rise to the 8 T cell receptor beta chains below, sequenced in a study of blood T cell repertoires in COVID-19. Method: immunoSEQ multiplex PCR; TCRdb's copy keeps in-frame clones and lacks some. This table has 35,000 to 55,000 clones, 85% appearing once. Sequences were obtained from peripheral blood. The origin of the receptors is a woman in her seventies in a cohort sampled during active COVID-19.

J is TRBJ1-5 and V is TRBV2; 7 bases are shared with TRBD1. Germline V CDR1 and CDR2: SNHLY, FYNNEI. Germline trimming cut 7 bases from V and 4 bases from J; bases unmatched to any gene: 4. The CDR3 covers 13 residues. CDR3 coding DNA: TGTGCCAGCACCGGGACAGTTAATCAGCCCCAGCATTTT. Its translation is CASTGTVNQPQHF.

This rearrangement joins TRBV28 to TRBJ2-3; TRBD1 agrees at 7 bases. With 7 bases clipped from V and 0 bases from J, the junction kept 10 bases outside the gene matches. Germline CDR1 MDHEN, CDR2 SYDVKM. CDR3 length: 16 residues. In DNA form, the CDR3 reads TGTGCCAGCACCAAACAGGGGACCTCTAGCACAGATACGCAGTATTTT. Translation: CASTKQGTSSTDTQYF.

As concerns this clone: Other DNA sequences within the sample encode an identical CDR3. The chain couples TRBV7-9 to TRBJ2-3; tentative D call: TRBD1 (5 bases). With 3 bases removed from V and 0 bases from J, the gap between germline ends came to 7 bases. In germline, CDR1 is SEHNR, CDR2 FQNEAQ (reference sequence). The CDR3 runs to 14 residues. For the CDR3, the DNA is TGTGCCAGCAGCTTGCAGGGTAGCACAGATACGCAGTATTTT. Its protein product is CASSLQGSTDTQYF.

This clone came up once. The DNA for the CDR3 is TGTGCCAGCAGCTTAGGTACTCAAGCCTACGAGCAGTACTTC. Translated, it gives CASSLGTQAYEQYF. The rearrangement uses TRBV11-2 and TRBJ2-7; D gene ambiguous. Germline assignment: CDR1 SGHAT and CDR2 FQNNGV. The CDR3 loop spans 14 amino acids. Between the trimmed V and J ends, which lost 1 base and 2 bases, there was a span of 9 bases.

The rearrangement links TRBV28 to TRBJ2-1; 10 bases agree with TRBD2. Germline CDR1 is MDHEN and CDR2 is SYDVKM. J was trimmed by 7 bases and V by 4 bases; bases with no gene match: 7. The CDR3 runs 15 residues. CDR3 bases: TGTGCCAGCAGTTCCCCGGGACTAGCGCGGAATGAGCAGTTCTTC. Encoded protein: CASSSPGLARNEQFF.

V is TRBV5-1 and J is TRBJ2-3; D is undetermined. CDR1 is SGHRS and CDR2 is YFSETQ in the germline V gene. The CDR3 has 13 amino acids. Trimming took off 5 bases at V and 0 bases at J, with 7 bases between the two ends. CDR3 coding DNA: TGCGCCAGCAGGTACTACAGCACAGATACGCAGTATTTT. Translation: CASRYYSTDTQYF.

The chain uses TRBV5-1 and TRBJ2-1, with 9 bases lining up with TRBD2. With 3 bases clipped from V and 4 bases from J, the junction kept 8 bases outside the gene matches. In germline, CDR1 is SGHRS, CDR2 YFSETQ. The CDR3 has 16 amino acids. As DNA, the CDR3 is TGCGCCAGCAGCTCATCGACTAGCGGAGGTTACAATGAGCAGTTCTTC. It translates to CASSSSTSGGYNEQFF.

The chain joins TRBV13 to TRBJ2-7; 8 bases fit TRBD2. Per germline, CDR1 PRHDT and CDR2 FYEKMQ (reference sequence). With 5 bases clipped from V and 0 bases from J, the junction kept 9 bases outside the gene matches. This CDR3 is built from 16 residues. The CDR3 loop reads CASSPRWGTSSYEQYF. The CDR3 bases are TGTGCCAGCAGCCCCCGTTGGGGGACTAGCTCCTACGAGCAGTACTTC.